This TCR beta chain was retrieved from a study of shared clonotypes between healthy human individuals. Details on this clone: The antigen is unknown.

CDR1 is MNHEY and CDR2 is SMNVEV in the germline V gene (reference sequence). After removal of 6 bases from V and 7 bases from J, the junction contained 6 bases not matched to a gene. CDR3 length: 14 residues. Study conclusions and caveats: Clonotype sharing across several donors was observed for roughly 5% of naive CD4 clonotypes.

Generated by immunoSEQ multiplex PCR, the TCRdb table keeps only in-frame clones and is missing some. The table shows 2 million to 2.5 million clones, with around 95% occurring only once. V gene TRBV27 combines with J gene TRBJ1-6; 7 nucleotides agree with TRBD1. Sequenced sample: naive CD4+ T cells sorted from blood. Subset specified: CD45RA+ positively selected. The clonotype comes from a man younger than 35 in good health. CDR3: CASRAPGQNSPLHF. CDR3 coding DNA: TGTGCCAGCAGGGCCCCGGGACAGAATTCACCCCTCCACTTT.